This T cell receptor beta chain was retrieved from a study of Ad26.COV2.S vaccination and SARS-CoV-2 variants. In the study overall: Recipients of Ad26.COV2.S got it intramuscularly, once or twice 56 days apart. Study-wide findings and caveats: The TCR breadth and depth analyses may have understated or missed part of the total T cell responses.

Trimming removed 0 bases at V and 4 bases at J, with 15 bases between. Per germline, CDR1 MNHEY and CDR2 SMNVEV (reference sequence). CDR3 length equals 16 residues. As to this clone: Its matching antigen is unknown. The same CDR3 also results from other DNA sequences found in this sample.

Assay: immunoSEQ multiplex PCR; the TCRdb copy retains only in-frame clones and omits some. The sample has about 350,000 clones; about 85% are singletons. The treatment is: about 20 received Ad26.COV2.S at low or high dose, single or two shots; about 5 received placebo; per-sample allocation not given. Sampling was done on day 63 after the first vaccine or placebo injection. The rearrangement links TRBV27 to TRBJ1-1, with D possibly being TRBD1 (5 bases). The sequence was collected from a person between 18 and 65 years old who received the Ad26.COV2.S COVID-19 vaccine or a placebo. The input for sequencing was peripheral blood, taken in a trial of Ad26.COV2.S vaccine versus placebo. The DNA for the CDR3 is TGTGCCAGCAGTTTATCGGGTAAGGGACCGGGCACTGAAGCTTTCTTT. Translation: CASSLSGKGPGTEAFF.